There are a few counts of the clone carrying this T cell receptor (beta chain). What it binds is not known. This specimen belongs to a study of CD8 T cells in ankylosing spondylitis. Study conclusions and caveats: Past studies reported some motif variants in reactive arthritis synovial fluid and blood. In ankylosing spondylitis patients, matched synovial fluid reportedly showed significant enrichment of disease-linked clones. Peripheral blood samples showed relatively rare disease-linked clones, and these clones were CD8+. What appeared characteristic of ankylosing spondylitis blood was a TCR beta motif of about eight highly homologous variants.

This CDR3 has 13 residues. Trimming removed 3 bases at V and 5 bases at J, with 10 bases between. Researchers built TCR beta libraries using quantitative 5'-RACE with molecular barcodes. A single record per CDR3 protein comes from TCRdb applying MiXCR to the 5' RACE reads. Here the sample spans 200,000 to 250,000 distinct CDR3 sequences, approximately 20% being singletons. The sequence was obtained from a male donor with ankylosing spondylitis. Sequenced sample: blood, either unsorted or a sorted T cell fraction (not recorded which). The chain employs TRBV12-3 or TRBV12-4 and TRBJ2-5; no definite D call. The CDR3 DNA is TGTGCCAGCAGTTTGTCGGCTATGGAGACCCAGTACTTC. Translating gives CASSLSAMETQYF.